Each of the 17 T cell receptor beta chains below was sequenced from the same sample in a study of T cells expressing NK-cell markers. Following a re-call of the 5' RACE reads, TCRdb has one entry per CDR3 protein and lacks DNA. This specimen shows about 390,000 distinct CDR3 sequences; the ten leading clones hold about 10%. Sequences were obtained from blood T cells: a sorted CD56 or NKG2C T cell subset, CD4+ or CD8+ T cells, or bulk PBMC T cells (not recorded which). Receptors were obtained from a woman aged 45-60 years in good health.

V gene TRBV6-1 combines with J gene TRBJ2-5; the TCRdb call, TRBD1, lacks DNA for checking. Germline V lookup: CDR1 MNHNS, CDR2 SASEGT. This CDR3 contains 15 residues. CDR3 residues: CASSDPGQPQETQYF.

The gene calls are TRBV4-2 and TRBJ2-3; the D gene TCRdb calls, TRBD2, cannot be checked with no DNA. This CDR3 contains 16 residues. Germline V gene sequence: CDR1 LGHNA, CDR2 YNFKEQ. CDR3 region: CASSQGGNSGWSTQYF.

The chain links TRBV25-1 to TRBJ2-1; with no DNA, the TCRdb D assignment of TRBD2 cannot be verified. This CDR3 region has 16 residues. Germline CDR1 MGHDK, CDR2 SYGVNS. The CDR3 sequence: CASSEGGSFAYNEQFF.

This chain uses TRBV12-3 or TRBV12-4 with TRBJ2-1; the D gene TCRdb calls, TRBD1, cannot be checked with no DNA. CDR3 size: 14 residues. The CDR3 loop reads CASSFPGTGLGGFF.

The chain has TRBV5-6 and TRBJ1-1. CDR1 is SGHDT, CDR2 YYEEEE, per germline. This CDR3 is built from 15 residues. The CDR3 reads CASSFPSETAIEAFF. Using reference TRBV5-6 and TRBJ1-1 for the parts outside the CDR3, the full variable domain is DAGVTQSPTHLIKTRGQQVTLRCSPKSGHDTVSWYQQALGQGPQFIFQYYEEEERQRGNFPDRFSGHQFPNYSSELNVNALLLGDSALYLCASSFPSETAIEAFFGQGTRLTVV.

The genes are TRBV5-1 and TRBJ2-3. The CDR3 has 14 amino acids. Germline lookup yields CDR1 SGHRS and CDR2 YFSETQ. CDR3 in amino acids: CASSLWTDPDTQYF. The whole variable domain, remainder taken from reference TRBV5-1 and TRBJ2-3, is KAGVTQTPRYLIKTRGQQVTLSCSPISGHRSVSWYQQTPGQGLQFLFEYFSETQRNKGNFPGRFSGRQFSNSRSEMNVSTLELGDSALYLCASSLWTDPDTQYFGPGTRLTVL.

The V call is TRBV4-1, the J call TRBJ2-2; the TCRdb D gene call, TRBD1, has no DNA to confirm it. The CDR3 consists of 15 residues. Germline CDR1 MGHRA, CDR2 YSYEKL. The CDR3 sequence is CASSQDSGGTGELFF.

CDR3 sequence: CATSDGRTVYNEQFF. The gene calls are TRBV24-1 and TRBJ2-1; TCRdb proposes TRBD2, but this gene call is untestable without DNA. The CDR3 covers 15 residues. Looked up from germline, CDR1 is KGHDR and CDR2 is SFDVKD.

The V call is TRBV20-1, the J call TRBJ2-7. Per germline, CDR1 DFQATT and CDR2 SNEGSKA (reference sequence). The CDR3 is 14 amino acids. Here the CDR3 reads CSARGSDASYEQYF.

The chain couples TRBV6-1 to TRBJ2-1; TCRdb picks TRBD2, but there is no DNA to check that call. CDR1 and CDR2 (germline): MNHNS, SASEGT. The CDR3 runs 20 residues. This CDR3 is CASSEENPLAGVRSYNEQFF.

The CDR3 region is CASSYSRAEGIGDTQYF. The gene calls are TRBV6-2 or TRBV6-3 and TRBJ2-3. Germline loops: CDR1 MNHEY, CDR2 SVGEGT. CDR3 size: 17 residues.

V usage is TRBV9 and J usage is TRBJ2-1. This CDR3 comprises 12 residues. Germline CDR1 SGDLS, CDR2 YYNGEE. The CDR3 is CASSAGFTEQFF.

V usage is TRBV10-3 and J usage is TRBJ1-5; TCRdb calls TRBD1, which cannot be checked without DNA. Germline assignment: CDR1 ENHRY and CDR2 SYGVKD. CDR3 length equals 16 residues. The chain's CDR3 is CAISVGDRGANQPQHF.

The CDR3 sequence is CASSYPGAVYEQYF. The rearrangement uses TRBV25-1 and TRBJ2-7; TCRdb indicates TRBD1, and absent DNA this call remains unverified. Germline CDR1 and CDR2: MGHDK and SYGVNS. This CDR3 contains 14 residues.

The genes are TRBV29-1 and TRBJ2-1; lacking DNA, the TRBD1 call made by TCRdb goes unchecked. Germline V gene data show CDR1 as SQVTM and CDR2 as ANQGSEA. This CDR3 has 15 residues. Here the CDR3 reads CSVAPPAYGENEQFF.

The genes are TRBV20-1 and TRBJ2-1; TCRdb returns TRBD2, unconfirmable since there is no DNA. Germline CDR1 DFQATT, CDR2 SNEGSKA (reference sequence). The CDR3 runs 15 residues. CDR3 sequence reads: CSARDLREGINEQFF.

The genes are TRBV4-1 and TRBJ2-5; checking the TCRdb D call of TRBD1 is not possible without DNA. The germline V gene encodes CDR1 MGHRA and CDR2 YSYEKL. This CDR3 has 15 residues. This CDR3 is CASSLPGAGVETQYF.